These 10 T cell receptor beta chains were sequenced from one sample in a study of PD-L1 blockade in urothelial cancer. Time point here: peripheral blood 6 weeks after treatment start. Generated by immunoSEQ multiplex PCR, the TCRdb table keeps only in-frame clones and is missing some. This table has about 120,000 clones, about 83% appearing once. The material was PBMCs, obtained around atezolizumab (anti-PD-L1) treatment. These receptors all come from a man aged 45-65 years with urothelial cancer.

The chain uses TRBV14 and TRBJ1-4; possibly TRBD1 for D (6 bases). Trimming stripped 4 bases from V and 7 bases from J, with 16 bases between. Germline V gives CDR1 SGHDN, CDR2 FVKESK. The CDR3 is 15 residues long. CDR3: CASSRQAGVGEKLFF. For the CDR3, the DNA is TGTGCCAGCAGCCGCCAGGCAGGGGTGGGTGAAAAACTGTTTTTT.

This clone was counted a single time. The V gene is TRBV19, the J gene TRBJ1-6; 7 nucleotides agree with TRBD1. The germline V gene encodes CDR1 LNHDA and CDR2 SQIVND (reference sequence). The CDR3 extends over 15 amino acids. Germline trimming cut 6 bases from V and 6 bases from J; bases unmatched to any gene: 8. The CDR3 loop is CASRETGERNSPLHF. In nucleotides, the CDR3 is TGTGCCAGTAGGGAAACAGGGGAGCGTAATTCACCCCTCCACTTT.

This clone was recorded once. This chain links TRBV10-1 with TRBJ2-7; weak D call: TRBD2 (6 bases). The V gene's germline CDR1 is WNHNN and CDR2 SYGVQD (reference sequence). The ends were cut back, 6 bases at V and 0 bases at J, with 12 bases in the middle. This CDR3 is 14 amino acids long. The chain's CDR3 is CASSGTSNSYEQYF. In DNA form, the CDR3 reads TGCGCCAGCAGCGGGACTTCCAACTCCTACGAGCAGTACTTC.

This clone has only a few counts. The chain joins TRBV6-1 to TRBJ2-7; no reliable D call. The germline V and J ends were trimmed by 5 bases and 2 bases, with 10 bases remaining between them. Germline V gives CDR1 MNHNS, CDR2 SASEGT. This CDR3 region has 13 residues. The CDR3: CASSLTYTYEQYF. The CDR3 nucleotides are TGTGCCAGCAGTCTAACTTATACCTACGAGCAGTACTTC.

The chain carries TRBV9 and TRBJ2-5, with D possibly being TRBD2 (5 bases). Germline values: CDR1 SGDLS, CDR2 YYNGEE. Trimming pared 2 bases from V and 7 bases from J, leaving 9 bases between. CDR3 size: 12 residues. CDR3: CASSVGVGTQYF. The CDR3 bases are TGTGCCAGCAGCGTCGGGGTCGGGACCCAGTACTTC.

This rearrangement joins TRBV28 to TRBJ1-3; tentatively, D is TRBD1 (5 bases). CDR3 size: 18 residues. V shed 5 bases and J shed 4 bases, with 24 bases lying between them. The germline gives CDR1 MDHEN, CDR2 SYDVKM. The CDR3 protein is CASSIGTIFAGGGNTIYF. In nucleotides, the CDR3 is TGTGCCAGCAGTATCGGGACTATCTTTGCGGGTGGGGGAAACACCATATATTTT.

V usage is TRBV19 and J usage is TRBJ1-4; 7 positions agree with TRBD1. V trimming: 5 bases; J trimming: 4 bases; junction bases outside the gene matches: 7. The CDR3 consists of 15 residues. Germline loops: CDR1 LNHDA, CDR2 SQIVND (reference sequence). CDR3 nucleotides: TGTGCCAGTAGTGATGGACAGGTGATTAATGAAAAACTGTTTTTT. This sequence encodes CASSDGQVINEKLFF.

The rearrangement uses TRBV10-3 and TRBJ1-3; D is possibly TRBD1 (5 bases). The CDR3 is made up of 14 amino acids. Germline CDR1 reads ENHRY; CDR2 reads SYGVKD. V was shortened by 8 bases and J by 0 bases, with 11 bases between the two germline ends. In DNA form, the CDR3 reads TGTGCCATCTCGACGGGGGGCTCTGGAAACACCATATATTTT. Protein: CAISTGGSGNTIYF.

The chain is built from TRBV30 and TRBJ2-1; 10 nucleotides line up with TRBD2. V trimming: 3 bases; J trimming: 13 bases; junction bases outside the gene matches: 15. Germline CDR1 GTSNPN, CDR2 SVGIG (reference sequence). This CDR3 is built from 15 residues. CDR3 loop: CAWRALASGSGLQFF. CDR3 nucleotides: TGTGCCTGGAGGGCCCTAGCTAGCGGGAGTGGTCTACAGTTCTTC.

The V gene is TRBV13, the J gene TRBJ2-5, with 14 nucleotides matching TRBD2. The V gene end was trimmed by 4 bases and the J gene end by 5 bases; junction bases not matched to a gene: 15. Germline CDR1 PRHDT, CDR2 FYEKMQ (reference sequence). This CDR3 is 19 amino acids long. This CDR3 is CASSSPPRLAGGSRETQYF. In DNA, the CDR3 is TGTGCCAGCAGCTCCCCCCCTCGACTAGCGGGAGGGAGTAGGGAGACCCAGTACTTC.